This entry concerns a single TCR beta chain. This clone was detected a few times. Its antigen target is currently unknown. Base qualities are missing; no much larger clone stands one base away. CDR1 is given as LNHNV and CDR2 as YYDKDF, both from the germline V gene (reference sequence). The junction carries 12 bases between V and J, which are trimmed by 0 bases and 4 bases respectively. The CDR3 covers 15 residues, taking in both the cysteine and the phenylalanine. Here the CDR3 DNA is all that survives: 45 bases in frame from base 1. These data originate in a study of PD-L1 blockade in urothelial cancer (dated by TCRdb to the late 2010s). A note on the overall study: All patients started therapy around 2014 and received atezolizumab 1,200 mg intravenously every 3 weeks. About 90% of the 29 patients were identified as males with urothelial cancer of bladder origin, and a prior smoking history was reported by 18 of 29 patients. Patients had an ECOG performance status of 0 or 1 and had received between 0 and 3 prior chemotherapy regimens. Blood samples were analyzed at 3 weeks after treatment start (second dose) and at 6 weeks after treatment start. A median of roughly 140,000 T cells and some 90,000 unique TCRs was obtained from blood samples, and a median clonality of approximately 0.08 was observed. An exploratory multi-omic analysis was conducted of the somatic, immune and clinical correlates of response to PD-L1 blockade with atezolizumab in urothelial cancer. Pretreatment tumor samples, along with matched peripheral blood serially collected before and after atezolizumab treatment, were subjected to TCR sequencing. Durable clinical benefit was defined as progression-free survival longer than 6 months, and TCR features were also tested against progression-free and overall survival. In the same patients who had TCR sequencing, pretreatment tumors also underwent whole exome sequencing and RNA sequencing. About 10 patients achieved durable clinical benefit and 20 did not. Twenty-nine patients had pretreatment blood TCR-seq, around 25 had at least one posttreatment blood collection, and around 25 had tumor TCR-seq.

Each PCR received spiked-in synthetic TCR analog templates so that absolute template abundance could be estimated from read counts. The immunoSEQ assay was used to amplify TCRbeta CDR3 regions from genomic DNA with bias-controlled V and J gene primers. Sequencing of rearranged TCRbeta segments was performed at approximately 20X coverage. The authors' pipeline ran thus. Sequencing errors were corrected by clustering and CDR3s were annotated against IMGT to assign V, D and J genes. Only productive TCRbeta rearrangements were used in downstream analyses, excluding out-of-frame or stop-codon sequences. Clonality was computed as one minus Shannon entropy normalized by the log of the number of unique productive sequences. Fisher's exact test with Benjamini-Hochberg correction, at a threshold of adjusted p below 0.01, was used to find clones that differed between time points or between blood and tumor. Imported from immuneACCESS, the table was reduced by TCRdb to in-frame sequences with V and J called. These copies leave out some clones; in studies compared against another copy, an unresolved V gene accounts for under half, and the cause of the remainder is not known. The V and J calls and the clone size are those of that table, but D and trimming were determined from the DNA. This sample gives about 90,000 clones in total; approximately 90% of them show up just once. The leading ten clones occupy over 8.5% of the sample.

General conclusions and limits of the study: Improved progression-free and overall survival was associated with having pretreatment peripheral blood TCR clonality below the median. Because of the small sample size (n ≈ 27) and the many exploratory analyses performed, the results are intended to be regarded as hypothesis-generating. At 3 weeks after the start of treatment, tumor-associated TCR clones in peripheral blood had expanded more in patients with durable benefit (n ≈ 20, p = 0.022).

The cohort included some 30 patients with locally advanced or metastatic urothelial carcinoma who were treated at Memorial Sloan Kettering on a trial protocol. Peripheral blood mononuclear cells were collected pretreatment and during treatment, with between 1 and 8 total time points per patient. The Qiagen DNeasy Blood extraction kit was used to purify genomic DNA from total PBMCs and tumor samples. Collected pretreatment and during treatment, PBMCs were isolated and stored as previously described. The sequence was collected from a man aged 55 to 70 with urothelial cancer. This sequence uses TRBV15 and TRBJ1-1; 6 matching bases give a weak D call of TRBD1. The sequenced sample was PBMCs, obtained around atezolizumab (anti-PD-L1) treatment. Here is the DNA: TGTGCCACCAGCAGAGATCTGGCAGGGGCCACTGAAGCTTTCTTT. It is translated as CATSRDLAGATEAFF.